This entry lists 13 T cell receptor beta chains sequenced from one sample in a study of Ad26.COV2.S vaccination and SARS-CoV-2 variants. Noted treatment: roughly 20 received Ad26.COV2.S at low or high dose, single or two shots; about 5 received placebo; per-sample allocation not given. Material that was analyzed had been drawn on day 63 after the first vaccine or placebo injection. Sequencing used immunoSEQ multiplex PCR; TCRdb keeps in-frame clones, though not all of them. Altogether hundreds of thousands of clones are present, about 89% being singletons, with the ten largest covering under 6%. The sample was peripheral blood, taken in a trial of Ad26.COV2.S vaccine versus placebo. Receptor source: a person aged 18-60 years who received the Ad26.COV2.S COVID-19 vaccine or a placebo.

This chain uses TRBV9 with TRBJ2-5; 11 bases are a match to TRBD1. CDR1 and CDR2 (germline): SGDLS, YYNGEE. The CDR3 sequence is 15 residues long. J gave up 4 bases and V 3 bases, and 5 bases lay outside the gene matches. The CDR3 nucleotides read TGTGCCAGCAGCGGCCCCGGGACAGGGGGAGAGACCCAGTACTTC. Translated, it gives CASSGPGTGGETQYF.

The chain combines TRBV6-5 with TRBJ2-2, with TRBD2 identical over 7 bases. The V and J ends lost 0 bases and 7 bases, in that order; junction bases with no gene match: 5. This CDR3 is built from 15 residues. CDR1 and CDR2 (germline): MNHEY, SVGAGI. The CDR3 DNA is TGTGCCAGCAGTTACTCGCGGGAGTTGGACGGGGAGCTGTTTTTT. Translating it yields CASSYSRELDGELFF.

The chain couples TRBV20-1 to TRBJ2-7; no reliable D call. Germline assignment: CDR1 DFQATT and CDR2 SNEGSKA (reference sequence). V dropped 3 bases and J dropped 0 bases, with 12 bases sitting between them. CDR3 size: 14 residues. CDR3 DNA: TGCAGTGCTAGTAAAAGCACTCCCTCCTACGAGCAGTACTTC. It encodes CSASKSTPSYEQYF.

V is TRBV3-1 (or the pseudogene TRBV3-2) and J is TRBJ1-1; D unclear. Germline CDR1 is LGHDT and CDR2 is YNNKEL (reference sequence). V was clipped by 2 bases and J by 1 base, with 2 bases between them. The CDR3 is made up of 12 amino acids. CDR3 coding DNA: TGTGCCAGCAGCCAACGGAACACTGAAGCTTTCTTT. Protein product: CASSQRNTEAFF.

The rearrangement uses TRBV6-5 and TRBJ1-1; D gene uncertain. Germline loops: CDR1 MNHEY, CDR2 SVGAGI. The V end lost 8 bases, the J end lost 1 base, and 14 bases lay between the germline ends. This CDR3 spans 14 amino acids. CDR3 in amino acids: CASGALGRNTEAFF. CDR3 DNA sequence: TGTGCCAGCGGCGCTCTGGGTAGGAACACTGAAGCTTTCTTT.

The chain links TRBV11-2 to TRBJ2-3; 7 bases line up with TRBD2. This CDR3 comprises 16 residues. With V trimmed by 3 bases and J by 1 base, 7 bases remained unmatched. Germline values: CDR1 SGHAT, CDR2 FQNNGV. CDR3 nucleotides: TGTGCCAGCAGCTTTGGAGCGGGGAGGGGCACAGATACGCAGTATTTT. The encoded protein is CASSFGAGRGTDTQYF.

V is TRBV12-3 or TRBV12-4 and J is TRBJ2-7; D gene uncertain. The V and J ends lost 5 bases and 2 bases respectively, with 10 bases between them. The CDR3 covers 13 residues. The CDR3 bases are TGTGCCAGCAGTCGGACCGGCGCCTACGAGCAGTACTTC. This codes for CASSRTGAYEQYF.

V and J are TRBV4-1 and TRBJ1-2; possibly TRBD1 for D (5 bases). Germline V gives CDR1 MGHRA, CDR2 YSYEKL. V lost 0 bases and J lost 1, with 18 bases in between. There are 18 residues in the CDR3. CDR3 nucleotide sequence: TGCGCCAGCAGCCAAGATTGGCGACTCCGAGGGGATAACTATGGCTACACCTTC. Protein: CASSQDWRLRGDNYGYTF.

The chain carries TRBV5-1 and TRBJ1-2; 9 positions match TRBD1. Unmatched junction bases numbered 5, after V lost 4 bases and J lost 4 bases. This CDR3 is 14 amino acids long. The V gene's germline CDR1 is SGHRS and CDR2 YFSETQ. Written as DNA, the CDR3 is TGCGCCAGCAGCGAGACAGGGGGTCTCTATGGCTACACCTTC. Amino acids: CASSETGGLYGYTF.

Only a few counts were recorded for this clone. J is TRBJ2-2 and V is TRBV2, with D perhaps being TRBD1 or TRBD2 (5 bases each). The germline V gene encodes CDR1 SNHLY and CDR2 FYNNEI. V lost 4 bases to trimming and J lost 5 bases, with 11 bases between them. This CDR3 spans 14 amino acids. The chain's CDR3 is CASSVQGGTGELFF. The CDR3 DNA follows: TGTGCCAGCAGTGTGCAGGGCGGGACCGGGGAGCTGTTTTTT.

This chain links TRBV6-1 with TRBJ1-1, with TRBD1 matching over 9 bases. The CDR3 runs to 16 residues. The germline V gene encodes CDR1 MNHNS and CDR2 SASEGT. Trimming at V came to 3 bases and at J to 2 bases, leaving 7 bases not matched to a gene. For the CDR3, the DNA is TGTGCCAGCAGTGATTTGGACAGGGGAGGAAACACTGAAGCTTTCTTT. This sequence encodes CASSDLDRGGNTEAFF.

This rearrangement joins TRBV24-1 to TRBJ1-4; unclear D gene. The CDR3 has 13 residues. V was trimmed by 3 bases and J by 5 bases, leaving 6 bases between them. Germline V gene data show CDR1 as KGHDR and CDR2 as SFDVKD. CDR3 DNA sequence: TGTGCCACCAGTGATGGCCGAAATGAAAAACTGTTTTTT. Translating it yields CATSDGRNEKLFF.

The chain uses TRBV27 and TRBJ2-7; TRBD1 matches at 10 bases. The CDR3 covers 15 residues. The germline gives CDR1 MNHEY, CDR2 SMNVEV (reference sequence). J gave up 5 bases and V 3 bases, and 7 bases lay outside the gene matches. The CDR3 DNA is TGTGCCAGCAGTTTGTCGGGACAGGGGAGCAACGAGCAGTACTTC. It codes for CASSLSGQGSNEQYF.